The 29 T cell receptor beta chains listed next were all sequenced from one sample in a study of post-analysis software for immune sequencing data. Study-wide results and caveats: TRBV segments more frequent in patients than in controls numbered roughly five and included TRBV5-6, TRBV5-1 and TRBV20-1.

Every TCR beta cDNA library bore unique molecular identifiers. One entry per CDR3 protein, called by TCRdb with MiXCR from the PCR reads. Found here are 800,000 to 950,000 distinct CDR3 sequences, approximately 53% of them singletons; the top ten hold approximately 4.5%. These receptors' targets are unknown. Sequenced sample: blood. Receptor source: a girl between 10 and 17 years old with multiple sclerosis.

The rearrangement links TRBV9 to TRBJ2-1; no firm D call. The V gene's germline CDR1 is SGDLS and CDR2 YYNGEE. Trimming removed 1 base from V and 4 bases from J, with 6 bases in between. The CDR3 loop spans 13 amino acids. The CDR3 region is CASSVLGYNEQFF. In nucleotides, the CDR3 is TGTGCCAGCAGCGTATTGGGTTACAATGAGCAGTTCTTC.

The J gene is TRBJ2-1, the V gene TRBV15; 12 bases map to TRBD1. The CDR3 is 17 amino acids. V was pared by 5 bases and J by 5 bases, with 10 bases of the junction left unmatched. Germline-derived CDR1 and CDR2 are LNHNV and YYDKDF (reference sequence). The CDR3 DNA follows: TGTGCCACCAGCCGACCGGGACAGGGGGCTGGTGACAATGAGCAGTTCTTC. It yields the protein CATSRPGQGAGDNEQFF.

V usage is TRBV20-1 and J usage is TRBJ2-5; D ambiguous. Trimming shortened V by 2 bases and J by 0 bases, and 13 bases separated the two germline ends. The germline CDR1 and CDR2 sequences are DFQATT and SNEGSKA (reference sequence). CDR3 length: 15 residues. The CDR3 sequence is CSARKGLLYQETQYF. DNA for the CDR3: TGCAGTGCTAGAAAAGGCCTTCTTTACCAAGAGACCCAGTACTTC.

This clonotype was observed a handful of times. The chain has TRBV3-1 and TRBJ2-3, with 14 positions matching TRBD2. Germline CDR1 and CDR2: LGHDT and YNNKEL (reference sequence). V trimming: 5 bases; J trimming: 6 bases; junction bases outside the gene matches: 10. The CDR3 contains 17 residues. Here the CDR3 reads CASSVRLAGGSADTQYF. CDR3 sequence (DNA): TGTGCCAGCAGCGTGCGACTAGCGGGAGGGAGTGCTGATACGCAGTATTTT.

This clonotype was picked up a small number of times. V gene TRBV12-3 or TRBV12-4 combines with J gene TRBJ2-7; 8 bases line up with TRBD1. CDR3 length equals 15 residues. V gave up 3 bases and J gave up 6 bases; unmatched junction bases: 10. The CDR3 loop is CASSFGTGPGVEQYF. DNA for the CDR3: TGTGCCAGCAGTTTCGGGACAGGACCGGGTGTCGAGCAGTACTTC.

The V call is TRBV2, the J call TRBJ1-2; no firm D call. Germline values: CDR1 SNHLY, CDR2 FYNNEI. V lost 1 base and J 5 bases, leaving 11 bases between the germline ends. The CDR3 totals 14 residues. CDR3 in DNA: TGTGCCAGCAGTGAAGTCCGGCTGAGGTATGGCTACACCTTC. Its protein product is CASSEVRLRYGYTF. The variable domain in full, completed from reference TRBV2 and TRBJ1-2, reads EPEVTQTPSHQVTQMGQEVILRCVPISNHLYFYWYRQILGQKVEFLVSFYNNEISEKSEIFDDQFSVERPDGSNFTLKIRSTKLEDSAMYFCASSEVRLRYGYTFGSGTRLTVV.

The gene calls are TRBV20-1 and TRBJ1-6, with TRBD1 as a possible D gene (5 bases). Trimming pared 0 bases from V and 6 bases from J, leaving 21 bases between. The CDR3 is made up of 18 amino acids. The V gene's germline CDR1 is DFQATT and CDR2 SNEGSKA (reference sequence). CDR3 sequence reads: CSAREETGRGWRNSPLHF. CDR3 nucleotides: TGCAGTGCTAGAGAGGAAACAGGTAGGGGTTGGCGTAATTCACCCCTCCACTTT.

This clonotype was counted only a few times. This chain links TRBV4-1 with TRBJ2-1, with 11 nucleotides matching TRBD2. The CDR3 length is 17 residues. Trimming cost V 3 bases and J 7 bases; bases outside gene matches: 11. Looked up from germline, CDR1 is MGHRA and CDR2 is YSYEKL. The CDR3 nucleotides read TGCGCCAGCAGCCAGGAACCTGGGACTAGCGGTGGTAATGAGCAGTTCTTC. Amino acids: CASSQEPGTSGGNEQFF.

The chain is built from TRBV3-1 and TRBJ1-1; D unclear. The CDR3 loop spans 15 amino acids. CDR1 LGHDT and CDR2 YNNKEL come from the germline V gene (reference sequence). V was clipped by 0 bases and J by 0 bases, with 8 bases between them. The CDR3 spells CASSQEISLNTEAFF. The CDR3 DNA is TGTGCCAGCAGCCAAGAAATATCTTTGAACACTGAAGCTTTCTTT. Full variable domain (rest looked up from reference TRBV3-1 and TRBJ1-1): DTAVSQTPKYLVTQMGNDKSIKCEQNLGHDTMYWYKQDSKKFLKIMFSYNNKELIINETVPNRFSPKSPDKAHLNLHINSLELGDSAVYFCASSQEISLNTEAFFGQGTRLTVV.

The chain recombines TRBV5-1 with TRBJ2-7; 7 bases agree with TRBD2. Germline trimming cut 4 bases from V and 5 bases from J; bases unmatched to any gene: 12. CDR1 and CDR2 (germline): SGHRS, YFSETQ. CDR3 length: 15 amino acids. The CDR3 DNA reads TGCGCCAGCAGCGCGGGCGGACTAGAGTTCCACGAGCAGTACTTC. Translation gives CASSAGGLEFHEQYF.

This clonotype has only a few counts. The V gene is TRBV7-4, the J gene TRBJ1-2; 9 nucleotides agree with TRBD1. CDR3 length equals 17 residues. J lost 0 bases, V lost 1 base, and 6 bases had no gene match. In germline, CDR1 is SGHVT, CDR2 SQSDAQ. For the CDR3, the DNA is TGTGCCAGCAGCTTAGGGAGACAGGGGGAACCTAACTATGGCTACACCTTC. This codes for CASSLGRQGEPNYGYTF.

V is TRBV5-1 and J is TRBJ2-1; D perhaps matches TRBD2 (6 bases). V was trimmed by 0 bases and J by 7 bases, leaving 20 bases between them. The germline V gene has CDR1 SGHRS and CDR2 YFSETQ. This CDR3 region has 17 residues. CDR3 protein: CASSLALAPSLTNEQFF. CDR3 nucleotides: TGCGCCAGCAGCTTGGCTCTAGCGCCAAGCCTAACGAATGAGCAGTTCTTC.

This chain links TRBV9 with TRBJ2-3; no reliable D call. Between the trimmed V and J ends, which lost 1 base and 2 bases, there was a span of 5 bases. The CDR3 loop spans 13 amino acids. The V gene's germline CDR1 is SGDLS and CDR2 YYNGEE. The CDR3 DNA reads as TGTGCCAGCAGCGTAAGTTACACAGATACGCAGTATTTT. Its translation: CASSVSYTDTQYF.

The chain carries TRBV7-8 and TRBJ1-4, with D unresolved. The V end lost 5 bases, the J end lost 0 bases, and 7 bases lay between the germline ends. This CDR3 is built from 14 residues. Germline values: CDR1 SGHVS, CDR2 FQNEAQ. Here the CDR3 reads CASSEEATNEKLFF. For the CDR3, the DNA is TGTGCCAGCAGCGAGGAGGCAACTAATGAAAAACTGTTTTTT.

This clonotype turned up a few times. The chain uses TRBV3-1 and TRBJ2-5; a weak D match, TRBD2 (7 bases). The DNA end is more similar to TRBJ2-7, so the J call may be wrong. The germline V gene encodes CDR1 LGHDT and CDR2 YNNKEL (reference sequence). CDR3 length: 15 residues. The CDR3 coding sequence is TGTGCCAGCAGCTCGGAAACAGGGAGGGCCGGCGAGCAGTACTTC. The encoded protein is CASSSETGRAGEQYF.

This sequence joins TRBV5-7 and TRBJ2-3, with D tentatively TRBD1 (6 bases). TRBV5-7 counts as an open reading frame of uncertain function. The length of the CDR3 is 13 residues. The CDR3 bases are TGTCCAGGGGCAGCCCAGCTCTCAGATACGCAGTATTTT. This codes for CPGAAQLSDTQYF.

The sample holds a few counts of this clonotype. DNA of the CDR3: TGCAGTGCTAGGGAACGACTAGCGGGAGTGTCCTACAATGAGCAGTTCTTC. Its translation: CSARERLAGVSYNEQFF. The chain joins TRBV20-1 to TRBJ2-1; 12 nucleotides agree with TRBD2. Per the germline V gene, CDR1 is DFQATT and CDR2 is SNEGSKA (reference sequence). Germline trimming cut 3 bases from V and 1 base from J; bases unmatched to any gene: 7. The CDR3 consists of 17 residues.

This clonotype was detected a few times. V gene TRBV6-1 combines with J gene TRBJ2-5; D is undetermined. CDR3 length: 11 residues. Trimming pared 4 bases from V and 13 bases from J, leaving 13 bases between. Germline CDR1 is MNHNS and CDR2 is SASEGT. CDR3 nucleotides: TGTGCCAGCAGTGCTGGGCTGATGGGGTACTTC. Translating gives CASSAGLMGYF.

This chain uses TRBV9 with TRBJ2-1; D perhaps matches TRBD2 (5 bases). The DNA end lines up better with TRBJ2-7; the J call may be wrong. The CDR3 loop spans 14 amino acids. Germline V gene lookup returns CDR1 SGDLS and CDR2 YYNGEE. CDR3: CASSAGIGVHEQYF. CDR3 in DNA: TGTGCCAGCAGTGCCGGGATCGGGGTCCACGAGCAGTACTTC.

V gene TRBV20-1 combines with J gene TRBJ2-3; tentatively, D is TRBD1 or TRBD2 (5 bases each). Trimming shortened V by 1 base and J by 4 bases, and 12 bases separated the two germline ends. The CDR3 has 14 residues. In germline, CDR1 is DFQATT, CDR2 SNEGSKA (reference sequence). CDR3 sequence (DNA): TGCAGTGCTAGAGCGGCAGGGAGCGCAGATACGCAGTATTTT. This sequence encodes CSARAAGSADTQYF.

This clonotype appeared once. Mismatch with germline at one junction end may stem from a read error. The rearrangement links TRBV20-1 to TRBJ1-1; D might be TRBD1 (6 bases). CDR1 is DFQATT and CDR2 is SNEGSKA in the germline V gene (reference sequence). The CDR3 runs to 15 residues. The CDR3: CSVRDLRGGYTEAFF. CDR3 bases: TGCAGTGTTAGAGATTTGAGAGGGGGGTACACTGAAGCTTTCTTT.

V and J are TRBV14 and TRBJ2-3, with D possibly called TRBD1 or TRBD2 (5 bases each). The V gene lost 4 bases and the J gene lost 9 bases, with 20 bases spanning the gap. This CDR3 comprises 15 residues. The V gene's germline CDR1 is SGHDN and CDR2 FVKESK. The CDR3 loop is CASSPRDRQRGTQYF. The CDR3 nucleotides read TGTGCCAGCAGCCCCCGGGACCGCCAGCGTGGCACGCAGTATTTT. The entire variable domain, with the rest obtained from reference TRBV14 and TRBJ2-3, is as follows: EAGVTQFPSHSVIEKGQTVTLRCDPISGHDNLYWYRRVMGKEIKFLLHFVKESKQDESGMPNNRFLAERTGGTYSTLKVQPAELEDSGVYFCASSPRDRQRGTQYFGPGTRLTVL.

The J gene is TRBJ2-7, the V gene TRBV6-6; D might be TRBD2 (5 bases). V was pared by 6 bases and J by 6 bases, with 12 bases between. Germline V gene data show CDR1 as MNHNY and CDR2 as SVGAGI (reference sequence). The CDR3 spans 12 residues. This CDR3 is CASRRAPSEQYF. The CDR3 coding sequence is TGTGCCAGCAGGAGGGCCCCGTCCGAGCAGTACTTC.

This clonotype has a single count. This sequence joins TRBV5-1 and TRBJ2-7; D unresolved. Germline loops: CDR1 SGHRS, CDR2 YFSETQ. V dropped 2 bases and J dropped 4 bases, with 13 bases sitting between them. The CDR3 consists of 14 residues. The CDR3 is CASSFGGAEYEQYF. The CDR3 DNA follows: TGCGCCAGCAGCTTTGGCGGAGCAGAGTACGAGCAGTACTTC.

This clonotype occurred a few times. The chain is built from TRBV6-1 and TRBJ2-5; possibly TRBD1 or TRBD2 for D (5 bases each). Germline V gives CDR1 MNHNS, CDR2 SASEGT. The CDR3 spans 16 residues. The germline V and J ends were trimmed by 6 bases and 2 bases, with 19 bases remaining between them. This CDR3 reads CASRLLLNGAQETQYF. Here the CDR3 DNA reads TGTGCCAGCAGGTTGCTGTTGAACGGGGCTCAAGAGACCCAGTACTTC.

This clonotype was detected a few times. This chain links TRBV12-3 or TRBV12-4 with TRBJ2-5; the D gene is possibly TRBD1 (5 bases). The CDR3 has 16 amino acids. V was pared by 5 bases and J by 5 bases, with 21 bases between. The chain's CDR3 is CASSLRRTPGSETQYF. CDR3 nucleotides: TGTGCCAGCAGTCTACGTCGGACCCCAGGGTCGGAGACCCAGTACTTC.

The V gene is TRBV29-1, the J gene TRBJ1-2; D is ambiguous. V was pared by 3 bases and J by 4 bases, with 12 bases between. Germline values: CDR1 SQVTM, CDR2 ANQGSEA. The CDR3 consists of 13 residues. The CDR3 sequence is CSVDGRSSYGYTF. The CDR3 nucleotides are TGCAGCGTTGACGGAAGGAGTAGCTATGGCTACACCTTC.

V is TRBV27 and J is TRBJ2-1; 8 nucleotides agree with TRBD1. From germline, CDR1 is MNHEY and CDR2 SMNVEV (reference sequence). Losses at the gene ends were 5 bases for V and 4 bases for J; bases not matched to a gene: 10. This CDR3 contains 16 residues. The CDR3 here is CASSDLQGGYYNEQFF. The CDR3 DNA follows: TGTGCCAGCAGTGATCTACAGGGGGGTTATTACAATGAGCAGTTCTTC.

The genes are TRBV9 and TRBJ2-3, with D maybe TRBD1 (6 bases). V dropped 1 base and J dropped 0 bases, with 9 bases sitting between them. The CDR3 is 15 residues long. The germline V gene has CDR1 SGDLS and CDR2 YYNGEE. CDR3 nucleotide sequence: TGTGCCAGCAGCGTAAGTACAGGGAGCACAGATACGCAGTATTTT. Translation: CASSVSTGSTDTQYF.